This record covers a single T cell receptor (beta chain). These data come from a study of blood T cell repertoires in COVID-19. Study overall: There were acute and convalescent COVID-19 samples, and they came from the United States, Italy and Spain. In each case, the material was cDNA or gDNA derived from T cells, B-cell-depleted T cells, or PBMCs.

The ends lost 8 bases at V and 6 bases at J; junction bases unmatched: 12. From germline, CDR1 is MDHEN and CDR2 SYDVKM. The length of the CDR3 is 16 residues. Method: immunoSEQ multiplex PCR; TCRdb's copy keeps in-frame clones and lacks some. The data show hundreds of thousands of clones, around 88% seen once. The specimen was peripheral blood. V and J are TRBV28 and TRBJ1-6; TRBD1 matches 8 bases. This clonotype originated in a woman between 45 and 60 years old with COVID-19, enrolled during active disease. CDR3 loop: CASYTSGTGTNSPLHF. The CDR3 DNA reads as TGTGCCAGCTATACTTCGGGGACAGGAACTAATTCACCCCTCCACTTT.